These T cell receptor beta chains were read from a single sample in a study of shared clonotypes between healthy human individuals. The table came from immunoSEQ multiplex PCR; TCRdb's copy has only in-frame clones and leaves some out. The sample contains about 2.1 million clones, just over 90% of which appear only once. Sequenced: naive CD8+ T cells from PBMCs. These receptors were collected from a young man in good health. Some clones in this sample may be carry-over from other donors' samples. CDR3s include the opening cysteine and the closing phenylalanine or tryptophan. A D gene is named only where the DNA matches it firmly. Clone size is shown for a subset of rows, as once, few, many or a class of expanded clone.

>TRBD1|TRBV9|NA|TRBJ1-1
TGTGCCAGCAGCGTTACCGGGACAGGAATGAACACTGAAGCTTTCTTT
CASSVTGTGMNTEAFF
>NA|TRBV15|NA|TRBJ2-2
TGTGCCACCAGCAGAGATCAGGGAGGCACCGGGGAGCTGTTTTTT
CATSRDQGGTGELFF
>NA|TRBV30|NA|TRBJ2-1
TGTGCCTGGACCGCGAGTGAGGTCGTCCTCTATTACAATGAGCAGTTCTTC
CAWTASEVVLYYNEQFF
>NA|TRBV6-6|NA|TRBJ2-1
TGTGCCAGCAGCTCTGCTAGGAGTGAGCAGTTCTTC
CASSSARSEQFF
>NA|TRBV5-4|NA|TRBJ1-1
TGTGCCAGCAGCTTGGGGCAGATATACACTGAAGCTTTCTTT
CASSLGQIYTEAFF
>TRBD1|TRBV5-6|NA|TRBJ2-5
TGTGCCAGCAGCTTGGCCATGGACAGGGGATACCAAGAGACCCAGTACTTC
CASSLAMDRGYQETQYF
>NA|TRBV27|once|TRBJ2-1
TGTGCCAGCAGTTCCCTAGCAAGATACAATGAGCAGTTCTTC
CASSSLARYNEQFF
>TRBD1|TRBV6-5|NA|TRBJ1-5
TGTGCCAGCAGTTACTCGAGGACAGGGTACGGGCAGCCCCAGCATTTT
CASSYSRTGYGQPQHF
>NA|TRBV15|NA|TRBJ2-1
TGTGCCACCAGCGACCGGGCTGGTGAGCAGTTCTTC
CATSDRAGEQFF
>NA|TRBV7-9|NA|TRBJ2-7
TGTGCCAGTAACTCGGGCTACGAGCAGTACTTC
CASNSGYEQYF
>NA|TRBV27|NA|TRBJ2-1
TGTGCCAGCAGTTTATCGTTCGGGGATTCCTACAATGAGCAGTTCTTC
CASSLSFGDSYNEQFF
>NA|TRBV5-6|NA|TRBJ2-4
TGTGCCAGCAGCCTCGGCGAGAGGGTCGACATTCAGTACTTC
CASSLGERVDIQYF
>TRBD2|TRBV7-3|once|TRBJ2-1
TGTGCCAGCAGCTTAACTAGCGGGAGTGCCTACAATGAGCAGTTCTTC
CASSLTSGSAYNEQFF
>TRBD2|TRBV5-1|NA|TRBJ2-7
TGCGCCAGCAGCTTGGGTCCCAGCGGGAGCGACGAGCAGTACTTC
CASSLGPSGSDEQYF
>NA|TRBV2|NA|TRBJ2-3
TGTGCCAGCAGTGGGTTCAGGGGCCCTCGGGCAGATACGCAGTATTTT
CASSGFRGPRADTQYF
>NA|TRBV15|NA|TRBJ2-2
TGTGCCACCAGCAGAGATCGGAATAGTCTGAACACCGGGGAGCTGTTTTTT
CATSRDRNSLNTGELFF
>TRBD1|TRBV28|NA|TRBJ2-7
TGTGCCAGCAGTTCCCCGGATGGGGACAGGGGGCGCTACGAGCAGTACTTC
CASSSPDGDRGRYEQYF
>NA|TRBV7-8|NA|TRBJ1-1
TGTGCCAGCAGCCCGTACCGGGGCTTGAACACTGAAGCTTTCTTT
CASSPYRGLNTEAFF
>NA|TRBV2|NA|TRBJ2-3
TGTGCCAGCACCGGTCAGGATCAAGATACGCAGTATTTT
CASTGQDQDTQYF
>NA|TRBV19|NA|TRBJ2-6
TGTGCCAGTAGTCCCCCCGGCGGCAGGGCGATCTCTGGGGCCAACGTCCTGACTTTC
CASSPPGGRAISGANVLTF
>TRBD2|TRBV28|once|TRBJ2-1
TGTGCCAGCAGTCCGGGGGGACTAGCGGGAGTCCGGTTCTTC
CASSPGGLAGVRFF
>NA|TRBV28|NA|TRBJ1-2
TGTGCCAGCAGTTTATTCCTCATTTTAAATAGGGTCTATGGCTACACCTTC
CASSLFLILNRVYGYTF
>TRBD2|TRBV7-9|NA|TRBJ2-7
TGTGCCAGCAGCCGCCCCGGGAGCGGGAGTATCTACGAGCAGTACTTC
CASSRPGSGSIYEQYF
>NA|TRBV7-9|NA|TRBJ1-2
TGTGCCAGCAGCTTAGTATTAGAGTCCTATGGCTACACCTTC
CASSLVLESYGYTF
>NA|TRBV13|NA|TRBJ1-1
TGTGCCAGCAGCTTAGGCATTTCTGAAGCTTTCTTT
CASSLGISEAFF
>NA|TRBV19|NA|TRBJ1-1
TGTGCCAGTAGTATTGGACCAAACACTGAAGCTTTCTTT
CASSIGPNTEAFF
>TRBD1|TRBV2|NA|TRBJ2-1
TGTGCCAGCAGCGTTACGGGACAGGTCGGAAGTGAGCAGTTCTTC
CASSVTGQVGSEQFF
>TRBD2|TRBV25-1|NA|TRBJ2-1
TGTGCCAGCACCAGGGGCGGCGGGAGGTCCTATGAGCAGTTCTTC
CASTRGGGRSYEQFF
>TRBD2|TRBV7-3|NA|TRBJ2-7
TGTGCCAGCAGCTTAATAGCTAGCGGGAGCTACGAGCAGTACTTC
CASSLIASGSYEQYF
>NA|TRBV7-6|NA|TRBJ2-7
TGTGCCAGCAGCGTAGGGGAGAATTACGAGCAGTACTTC
CASSVGENYEQYF
>NA|TRBV11-2|NA|TRBJ2-7
TGTGCCAGCAGCAGCAGGCGATCCTACGAGCAGTACTTC
CASSSRRSYEQYF
>NA|TRBV30|once|TRBJ2-1
TGTGCCTGGAGTGTACAGGACAGAGACAATGAGCAGTTCTTC
CAWSVQDRDNEQFF
>TRBD1|TRBV9|once|TRBJ1-3
TGTGCCAGCAGCGTTAACAGGGGTCCTGGAAACACCATATATTTT
CASSVNRGPGNTIYF
>TRBD1|TRBV13|NA|TRBJ2-1
TGTGCCAGCAGCTTAGCGACAGGGGACAATGAGCAGTTCTTC
CASSLATGDNEQFF
>NA|TRBV4-1|NA|TRBJ2-7
TGCGCCAGCAGCCAAGGTAGGACGGGACGCCCCTACGAGCAGTACTTC
CASSQGRTGRPYEQYF
>TRBD2|TRBV7-9|NA|TRBJ2-3
TGTGCCAGCAGCTCGCTAGCGGGAGGGCGAACAGATACGCAGTATTTT
CASSSLAGGRTDTQYF
>NA|TRBV18|few|TRBJ1-1
TGTGCCAGCTCACCGGAGGGAGTAAGCACTGAAGCTTTCTTT
CASSPEGVSTEAFF
>NA|TRBV6-6|NA|TRBJ2-3
TGTGCCAGCAGCGAATACACAGATACGCAGTATTTT
CASSEYTDTQYF
>TRBD1|TRBV11-2|once|TRBJ2-3
TGTGCCAGCAGCAAGGGGGCTAATACGCAGTATTTT
CASSKGANTQYF
>TRBD1|TRBV7-9|NA|TRBJ1-2
TGTGCCAGCAGCTTTTCTCCGGACAGGGCCGACGGCTACACCTTC
CASSFSPDRADGYTF